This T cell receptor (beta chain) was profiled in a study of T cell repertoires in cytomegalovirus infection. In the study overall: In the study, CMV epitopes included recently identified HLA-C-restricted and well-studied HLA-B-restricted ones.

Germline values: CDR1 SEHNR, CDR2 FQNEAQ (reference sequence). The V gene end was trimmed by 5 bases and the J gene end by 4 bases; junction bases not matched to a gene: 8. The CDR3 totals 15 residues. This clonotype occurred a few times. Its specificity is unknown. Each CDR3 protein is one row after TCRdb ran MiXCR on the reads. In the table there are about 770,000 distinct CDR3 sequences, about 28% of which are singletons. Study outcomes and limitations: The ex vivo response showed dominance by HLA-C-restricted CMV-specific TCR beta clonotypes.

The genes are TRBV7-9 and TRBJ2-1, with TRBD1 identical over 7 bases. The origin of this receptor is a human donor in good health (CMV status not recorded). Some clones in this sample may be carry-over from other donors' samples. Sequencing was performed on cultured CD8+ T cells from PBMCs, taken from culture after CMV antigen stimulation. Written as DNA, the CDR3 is TGTGCCAGCAGCCGGGACAGCCAGCGTTACAATGAGCAGTTCTTC. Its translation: CASSRDSQRYNEQFF.